This TCR beta chain was sequenced during a study of T-cell memory formation after mild COVID-19. Overall study context: The two donors had largely donor-specific TCR clusters. Study outcomes and limitations: CD4+ bias marked clones expanding day 15 to 37, unlike balanced contracting clones. Memory sampled before infection contained some responding clones, suggesting cross-reactive memory joined.

Constant-segment-primed 5'RACE gave TCR alpha and TCR beta cDNA libraries with sample barcodes and UMIs. TCRdb re-analysed the 5' RACE reads in MiXCR, keeping a single row per CDR3 protein. The sample records 360,000 or so distinct CDR3 sequences, 25% to 30% being singletons. About this clonotype itself: Antigen: not known.

The germline CDR1 and CDR2 sequences are SGHNT and YENEEA. J was trimmed by 3 bases and V by 4 bases; bases with no gene match: 3. The CDR3 length is 14 residues. Sequencing was carried out using PBMCs or a T cell subset sorted from them (not recorded which). The TCR comes from an adult woman who had mild COVID-19 (a few samples of this study predate the infection). Cell type and time point are not known. This chain connects TRBV11-3 to TRBJ1-1, with 9 positions matching TRBD1. CDR3 bases: TGTGCCAGCAGCTCGTGGACAGGGGACACTGAAGCTTTCTTT. Translation gives CASSSWTGDTEAFF.